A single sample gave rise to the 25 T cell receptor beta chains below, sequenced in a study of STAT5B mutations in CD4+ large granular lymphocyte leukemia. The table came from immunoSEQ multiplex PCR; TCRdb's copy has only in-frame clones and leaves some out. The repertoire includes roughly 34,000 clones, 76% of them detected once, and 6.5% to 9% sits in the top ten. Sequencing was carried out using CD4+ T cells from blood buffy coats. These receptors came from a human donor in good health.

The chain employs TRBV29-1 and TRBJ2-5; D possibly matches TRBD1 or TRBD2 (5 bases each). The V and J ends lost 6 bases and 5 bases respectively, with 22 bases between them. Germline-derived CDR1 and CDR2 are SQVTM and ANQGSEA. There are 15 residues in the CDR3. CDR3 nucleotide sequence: TGCAGCGTCCCCGATCGGGACCCAAGGAGGGAGACCCAGTACTTC. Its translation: CSVPDRDPRRETQYF.

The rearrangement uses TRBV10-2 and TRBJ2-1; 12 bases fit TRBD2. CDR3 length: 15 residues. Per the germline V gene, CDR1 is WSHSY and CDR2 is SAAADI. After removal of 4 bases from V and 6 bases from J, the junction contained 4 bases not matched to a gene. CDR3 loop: CASSGSSGGVNEQFF. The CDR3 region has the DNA TGCGCCAGCAGTGGGTCTAGCGGGGGGGTCAATGAGCAGTTCTTC.

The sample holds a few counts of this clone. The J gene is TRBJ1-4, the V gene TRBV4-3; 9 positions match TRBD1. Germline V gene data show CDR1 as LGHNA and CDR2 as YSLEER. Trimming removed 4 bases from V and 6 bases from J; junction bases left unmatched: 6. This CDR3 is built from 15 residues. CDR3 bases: TGCGCCAGCAGCCCTTTCCGGGACAGGGATGAAAAACTGTTTTTT. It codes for CASSPFRDRDEKLFF.

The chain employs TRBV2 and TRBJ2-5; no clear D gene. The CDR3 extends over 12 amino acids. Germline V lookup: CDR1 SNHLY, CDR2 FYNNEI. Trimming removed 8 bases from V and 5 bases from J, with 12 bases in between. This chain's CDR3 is CASWQTGETQYF. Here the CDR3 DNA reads TGTGCCAGCTGGCAGACGGGCGAGACCCAGTACTTC.

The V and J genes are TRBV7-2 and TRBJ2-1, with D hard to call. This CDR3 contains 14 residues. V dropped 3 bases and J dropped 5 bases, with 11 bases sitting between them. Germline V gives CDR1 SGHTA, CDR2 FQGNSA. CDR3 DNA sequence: TGTGCCAGCAGCTTGAGAGTCGCCCACAATGAGCAGTTCTTC. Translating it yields CASSLRVAHNEQFF.

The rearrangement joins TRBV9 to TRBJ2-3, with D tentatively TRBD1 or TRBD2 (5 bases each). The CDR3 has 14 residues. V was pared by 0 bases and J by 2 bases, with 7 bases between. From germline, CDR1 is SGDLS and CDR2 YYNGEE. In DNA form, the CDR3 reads TGTGCCAGCAGCGTAGGGGGGTACACAGATACGCAGTATTTT. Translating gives CASSVGGYTDTQYF.

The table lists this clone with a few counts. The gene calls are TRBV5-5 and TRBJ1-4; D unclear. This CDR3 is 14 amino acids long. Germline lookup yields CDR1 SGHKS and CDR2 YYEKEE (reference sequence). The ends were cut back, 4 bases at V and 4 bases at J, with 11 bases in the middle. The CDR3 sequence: CASSPNTRNEKLFF. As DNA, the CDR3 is TGTGCCAGCAGCCCTAATACCCGTAATGAAAAACTGTTTTTT.

The CDR3 sequence is CSARLAGGYEQYF. In DNA form, the CDR3 reads TGCAGCGCTAGACTAGCGGGAGGCTACGAGCAGTACTTC. V usage is TRBV29-1 and J usage is TRBJ2-7, with 13 bases aligning to TRBD2. Germline loops: CDR1 SQVTM, CDR2 ANQGSEA. The CDR3 runs to 13 residues. V gave up 7 bases and J gave up 3 bases; unmatched junction bases: 3.

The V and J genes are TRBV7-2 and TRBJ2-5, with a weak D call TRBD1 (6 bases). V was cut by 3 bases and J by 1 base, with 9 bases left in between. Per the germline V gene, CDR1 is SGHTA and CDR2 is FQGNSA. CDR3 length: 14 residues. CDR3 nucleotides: TGTGCCAGCAGCTTTCGACAGGCCCAAGAGACCCAGTACTTC. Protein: CASSFRQAQETQYF.

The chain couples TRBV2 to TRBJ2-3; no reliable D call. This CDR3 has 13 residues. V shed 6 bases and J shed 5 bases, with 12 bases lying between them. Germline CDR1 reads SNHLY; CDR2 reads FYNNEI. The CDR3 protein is CASRSVSGDTQYF. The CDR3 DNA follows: TGTGCCAGCAGGTCTGTATCGGGAGATACGCAGTATTTT.

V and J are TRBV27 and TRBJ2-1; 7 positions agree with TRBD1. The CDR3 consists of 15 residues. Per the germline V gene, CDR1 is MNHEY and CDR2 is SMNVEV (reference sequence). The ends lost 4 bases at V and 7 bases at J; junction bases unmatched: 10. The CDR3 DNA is TGTGCCAGCAGTTACCGACAGGGTACAACGAATGAGCAGTTCTTC. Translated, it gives CASSYRQGTTNEQFF.

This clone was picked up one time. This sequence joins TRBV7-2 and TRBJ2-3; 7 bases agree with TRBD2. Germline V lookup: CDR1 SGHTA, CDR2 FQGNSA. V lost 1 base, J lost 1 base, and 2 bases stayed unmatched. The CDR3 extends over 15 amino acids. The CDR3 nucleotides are TGTGCCAGCAGCTTAGATGCGGGAGGCACAGATACGCAGTATTTT. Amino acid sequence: CASSLDAGGTDTQYF. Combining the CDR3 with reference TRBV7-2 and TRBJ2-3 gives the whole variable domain GAGVSQSPSNKVTEKGKDVELRCDPISGHTALYWYRQSLGQGLEFLIYFQGNSAPDKSGLPSDRFSAERTGGSVSTLTIQRTQQEDSAVYLCASSLDAGGTDTQYFGPGTRLTVL.

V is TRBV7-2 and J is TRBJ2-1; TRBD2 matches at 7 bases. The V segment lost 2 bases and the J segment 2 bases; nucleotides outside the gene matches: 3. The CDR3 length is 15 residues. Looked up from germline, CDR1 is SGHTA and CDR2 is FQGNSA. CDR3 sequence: CASSLWGGAYNEQFF. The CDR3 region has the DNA TGTGCCAGCAGCTTATGGGGGGGAGCCTACAATGAGCAGTTCTTC. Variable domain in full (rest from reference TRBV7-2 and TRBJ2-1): GAGVSQSPSNKVTEKGKDVELRCDPISGHTALYWYRQSLGQGLEFLIYFQGNSAPDKSGLPSDRFSAERTGGSVSTLTIQRTQQEDSAVYLCASSLWGGAYNEQFFGPGTRLTVL.

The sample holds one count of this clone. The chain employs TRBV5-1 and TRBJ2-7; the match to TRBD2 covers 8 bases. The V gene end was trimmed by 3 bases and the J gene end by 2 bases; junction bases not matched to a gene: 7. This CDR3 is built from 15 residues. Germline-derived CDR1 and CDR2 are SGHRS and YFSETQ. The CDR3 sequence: CASSWGTRGTYEQYF. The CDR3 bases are TGCGCCAGCAGCTGGGGGACTAGGGGGACCTACGAGCAGTACTTC.

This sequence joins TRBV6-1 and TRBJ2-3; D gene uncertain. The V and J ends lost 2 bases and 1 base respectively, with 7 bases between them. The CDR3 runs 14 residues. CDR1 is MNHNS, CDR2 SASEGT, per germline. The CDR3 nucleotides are TGTGCCAGCAGTGAAATCGTCGGCACAGATACGCAGTATTTT. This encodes CASSEIVGTDTQYF.

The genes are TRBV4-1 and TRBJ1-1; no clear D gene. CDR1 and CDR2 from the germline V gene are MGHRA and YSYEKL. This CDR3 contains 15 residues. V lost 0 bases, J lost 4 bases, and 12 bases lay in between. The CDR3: CASSQDRVPSTEAFF. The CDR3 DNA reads TGCGCCAGCAGCCAAGATCGGGTGCCCAGCACTGAAGCTTTCTTT.

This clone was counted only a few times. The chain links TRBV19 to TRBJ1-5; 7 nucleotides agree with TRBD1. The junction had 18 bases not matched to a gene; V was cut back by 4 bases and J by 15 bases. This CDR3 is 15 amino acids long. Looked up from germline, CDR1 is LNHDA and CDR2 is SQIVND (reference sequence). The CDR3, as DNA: TGTGCCAGTAGTAGGCCCGGACAGGAACCCCAGGTTCCGCATTTT. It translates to CASSRPGQEPQVPHF.

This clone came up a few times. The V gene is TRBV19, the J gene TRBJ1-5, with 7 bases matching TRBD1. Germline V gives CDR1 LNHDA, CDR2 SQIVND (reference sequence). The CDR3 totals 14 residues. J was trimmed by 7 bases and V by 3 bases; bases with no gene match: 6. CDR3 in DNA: TGTGCCAGTAGTATTCAGGGACAGTTGCAGCCCCAGCATTTT. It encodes CASSIQGQLQPQHF.

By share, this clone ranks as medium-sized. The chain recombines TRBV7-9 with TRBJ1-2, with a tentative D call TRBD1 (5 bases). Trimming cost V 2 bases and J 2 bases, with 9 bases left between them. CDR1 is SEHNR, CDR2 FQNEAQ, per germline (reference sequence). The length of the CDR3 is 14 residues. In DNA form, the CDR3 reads TGTGCCAGCAGCTTACGACAGTCGAACTATGGCTACACCTTC. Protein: CASSLRQSNYGYTF.

CDR3 sequence: CASSRSSGRGYEQYF. DNA for the CDR3: TGTGCCAGCAGTCGGTCTAGCGGGAGAGGGTACGAGCAGTACTTC. The chain couples TRBV6-6 to TRBJ2-7; 10 bases align to TRBD2. The CDR3 length is 15 residues. The V segment lost 5 bases and the J segment 4 bases; nucleotides outside the gene matches: 8. Per the germline V gene, CDR1 is MNHNY and CDR2 is SVGAGI (reference sequence).

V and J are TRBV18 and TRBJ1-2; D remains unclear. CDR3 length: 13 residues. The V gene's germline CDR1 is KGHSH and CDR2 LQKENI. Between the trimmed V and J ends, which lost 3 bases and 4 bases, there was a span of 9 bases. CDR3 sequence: CASSPWPGYGYTF. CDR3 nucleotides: TGTGCCAGCTCACCTTGGCCTGGCTATGGCTACACCTTC.

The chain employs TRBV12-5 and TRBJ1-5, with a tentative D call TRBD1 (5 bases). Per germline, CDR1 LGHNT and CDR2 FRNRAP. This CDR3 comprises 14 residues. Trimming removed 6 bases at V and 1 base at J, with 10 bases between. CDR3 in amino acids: CASGPDRSNQPQHF. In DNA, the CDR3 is TGTGCTAGTGGCCCCGACAGAAGCAATCAGCCCCAGCATTTT. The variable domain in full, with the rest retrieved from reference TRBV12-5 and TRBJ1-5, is DARVTQTPRHKVTEMGQEVTMRCQPILGHNTVFWYRQTMMQGLELLAYFRNRAPLDDSGMPKDRFSAEMPDATLATLKIQPSEPRDSAVYFCASGPDRSNQPQHFGDGTRLSIL.

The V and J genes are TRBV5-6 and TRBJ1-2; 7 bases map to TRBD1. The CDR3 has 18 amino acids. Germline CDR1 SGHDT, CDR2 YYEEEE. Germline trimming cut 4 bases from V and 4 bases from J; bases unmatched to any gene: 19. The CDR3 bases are TGTGCCAGCAGCCCGCCGTCCAGAAGACAGGGTCTGGGCTATGGCTACACCTTC. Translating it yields CASSPPSRRQGLGYGYTF. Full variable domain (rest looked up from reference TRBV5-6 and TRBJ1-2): DAGVTQSPTHLIKTRGQQVTLRCSPKSGHDTVSWYQQALGQGPQFIFQYYEEEERQRGNFPDRFSGHQFPNYSSELNVNALLLGDSALYLCASSPPSRRQGLGYGYTFGSGTRLTVV.

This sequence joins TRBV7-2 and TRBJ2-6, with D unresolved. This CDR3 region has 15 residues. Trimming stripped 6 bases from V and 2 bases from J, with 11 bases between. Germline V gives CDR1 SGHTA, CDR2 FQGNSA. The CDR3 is CASSPASPGANVLTF. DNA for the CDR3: TGTGCCAGCAGTCCGGCCAGCCCTGGGGCCAACGTCCTGACTTTC.

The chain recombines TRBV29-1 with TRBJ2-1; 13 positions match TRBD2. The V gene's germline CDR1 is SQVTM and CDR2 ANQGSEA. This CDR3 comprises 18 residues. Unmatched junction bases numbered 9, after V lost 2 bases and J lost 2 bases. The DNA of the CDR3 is TGCAGCGTTGAAAGCGGGACTAGCGGGACTGCGACCTACAATGAGCAGTTCTTC. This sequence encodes CSVESGTSGTATYNEQFF.